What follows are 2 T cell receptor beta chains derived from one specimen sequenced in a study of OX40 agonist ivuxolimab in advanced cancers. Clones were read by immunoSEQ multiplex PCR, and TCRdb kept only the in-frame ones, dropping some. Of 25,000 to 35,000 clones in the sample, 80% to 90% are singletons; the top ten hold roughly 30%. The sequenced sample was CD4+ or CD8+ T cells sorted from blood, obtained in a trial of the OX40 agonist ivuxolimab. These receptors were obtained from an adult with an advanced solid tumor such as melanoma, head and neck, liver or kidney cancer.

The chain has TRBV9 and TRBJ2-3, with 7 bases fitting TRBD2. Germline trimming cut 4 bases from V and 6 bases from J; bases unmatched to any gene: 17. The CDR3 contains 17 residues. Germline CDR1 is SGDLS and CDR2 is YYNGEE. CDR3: CASSSPLGEGFMDTQYF. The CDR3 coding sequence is TGTGCCAGCAGCTCCCCCTTGGGGGAGGGATTTATGGATACGCAGTATTTT.

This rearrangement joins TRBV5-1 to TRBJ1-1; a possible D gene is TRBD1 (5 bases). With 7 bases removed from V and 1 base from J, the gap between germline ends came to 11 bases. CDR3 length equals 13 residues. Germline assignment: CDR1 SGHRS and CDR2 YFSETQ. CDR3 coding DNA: TGCGCCAGCCATGGAGGACAGAACACTGAAGCTTTCTTT. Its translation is CASHGGQNTEAFF.